This TCR beta chain is from a study of T cell responses to AZD1222 COVID-19 vaccine. Method: immunoSEQ multiplex PCR; TCRdb's copy keeps in-frame clones and lacks some. Seen here are about 110,000 clones, approximately 87% observed once, and the top ten hold around 5.1%. The TCR sequence derives from an adult in good health. The sample consisted of peripheral blood, taken on day 0 of AZD1222 vaccination.

The CDR3 loop is CASSPSVSNQPQHF. CDR3 DNA: TGTGCCAGCAGCCCCTCAGTTAGCAATCAGCCCCAGCATTTT. The rearrangement joins TRBV9 to TRBJ1-5; no clear D. This CDR3 comprises 14 residues. Germline V gene data show CDR1 as SGDLS and CDR2 as YYNGEE. V dropped 4 bases and J dropped 0 bases, with 8 bases sitting between them.